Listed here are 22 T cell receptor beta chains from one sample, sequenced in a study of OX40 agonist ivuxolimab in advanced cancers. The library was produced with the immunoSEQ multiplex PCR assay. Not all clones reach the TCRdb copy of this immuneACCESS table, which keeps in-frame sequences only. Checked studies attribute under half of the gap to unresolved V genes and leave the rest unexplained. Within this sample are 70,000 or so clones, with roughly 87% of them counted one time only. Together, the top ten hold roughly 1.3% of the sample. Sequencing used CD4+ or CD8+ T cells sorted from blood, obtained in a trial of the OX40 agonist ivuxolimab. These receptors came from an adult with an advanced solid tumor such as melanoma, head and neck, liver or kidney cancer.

As DNA, the CDR3 is TGCGCCAGCAGCCTAAACAGGGGACTTTCCTACGAGCAGTACTTC. It encodes CASSLNRGLSYEQYF. The V call is TRBV5-1, the J call TRBJ2-7; TRBD1 might be the D (7 bases). The CDR3 length is 15 residues. Between the trimmed V and J ends, which lost 4 bases and 1 base, there was a span of 15 bases. CDR1 is SGHRS, CDR2 YFSETQ, per germline.

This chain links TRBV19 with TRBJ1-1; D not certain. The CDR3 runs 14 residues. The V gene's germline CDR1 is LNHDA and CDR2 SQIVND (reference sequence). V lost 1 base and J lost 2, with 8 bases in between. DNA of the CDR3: TGTGCCAGTAGTATAGCCGGGCGCAACACTGAAGCTTTCTTT. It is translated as CASSIAGRNTEAFF.

CDR3 in DNA: TGTGCCAGCAGCTTACCTGGGGGATCGGCAGATACGCAGTATTTT. Translation gives CASSLPGGSADTQYF. This chain connects TRBV5-4 to TRBJ2-3; either TRBD1 or TRBD2 may supply D (5 bases each). This CDR3 comprises 15 residues. Germline CDR1 SGHNT, CDR2 YYREEE (reference sequence). Trimming shortened V by 2 bases and J by 4 bases, and 14 bases separated the two germline ends.

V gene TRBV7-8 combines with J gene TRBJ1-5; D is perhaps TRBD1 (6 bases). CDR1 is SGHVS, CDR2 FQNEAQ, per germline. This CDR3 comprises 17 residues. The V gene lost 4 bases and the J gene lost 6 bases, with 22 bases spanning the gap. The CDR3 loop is CASSSTRGGLSGQPQHF. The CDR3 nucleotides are TGTGCCAGCAGCTCCACCCGGGGGGGCTTGAGTGGTCAGCCCCAGCATTTT.

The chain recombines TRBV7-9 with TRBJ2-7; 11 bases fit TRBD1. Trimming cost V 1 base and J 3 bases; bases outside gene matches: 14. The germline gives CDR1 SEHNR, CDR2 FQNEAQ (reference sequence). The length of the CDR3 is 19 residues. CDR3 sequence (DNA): TGTGCCAGCAGCTTAGGCTGGACAGGGGGCTCCCATAGCATCTACGAGCAGTACTTC. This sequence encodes CASSLGWTGGSHSIYEQYF.

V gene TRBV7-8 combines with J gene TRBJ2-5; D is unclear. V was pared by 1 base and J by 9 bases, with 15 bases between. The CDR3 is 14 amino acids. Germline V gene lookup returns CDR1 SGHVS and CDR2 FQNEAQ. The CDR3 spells CASSLGAQKSAQYF. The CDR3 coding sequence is TGTGCCAGCAGCTTAGGGGCCCAAAAGTCGGCCCAGTACTTC.

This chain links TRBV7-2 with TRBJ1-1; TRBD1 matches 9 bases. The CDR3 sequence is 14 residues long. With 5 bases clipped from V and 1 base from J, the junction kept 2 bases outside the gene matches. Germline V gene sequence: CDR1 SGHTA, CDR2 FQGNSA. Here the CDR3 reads CASSRGQGNTEAFF. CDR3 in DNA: TGTGCCAGCAGCCGGGGACAGGGGAACACTGAAGCTTTCTTT.

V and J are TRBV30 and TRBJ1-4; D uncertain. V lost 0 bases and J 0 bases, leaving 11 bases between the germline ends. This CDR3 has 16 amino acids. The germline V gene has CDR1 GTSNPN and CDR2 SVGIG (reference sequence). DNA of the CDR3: TGTGCCTGGAGTGTAACAGATTTTGCAACTAATGAAAAACTGTTTTTT. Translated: CAWSVTDFATNEKLFF.

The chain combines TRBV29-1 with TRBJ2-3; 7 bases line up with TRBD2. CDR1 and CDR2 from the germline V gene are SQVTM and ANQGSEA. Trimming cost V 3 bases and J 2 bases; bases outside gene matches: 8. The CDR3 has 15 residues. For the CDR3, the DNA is TGCAGCGTTGACGTAGCGGGTTTGACCACAGATACGCAGTATTTT. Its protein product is CSVDVAGLTTDTQYF.

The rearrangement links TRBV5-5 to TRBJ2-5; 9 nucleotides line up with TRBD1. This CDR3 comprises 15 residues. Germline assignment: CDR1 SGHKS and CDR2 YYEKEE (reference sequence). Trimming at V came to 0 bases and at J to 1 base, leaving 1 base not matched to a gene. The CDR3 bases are TGTGCCAGCAGCTTGGGGACAGGGGCCCAAGAGACCCAGTACTTC. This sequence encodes CASSLGTGAQETQYF.

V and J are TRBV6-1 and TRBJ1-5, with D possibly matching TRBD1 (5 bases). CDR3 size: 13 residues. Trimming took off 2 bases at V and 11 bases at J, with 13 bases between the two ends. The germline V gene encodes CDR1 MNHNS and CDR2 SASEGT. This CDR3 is CASSEIRGGAQHF. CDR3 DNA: TGTGCCAGCAGTGAAATCCGGGGGGGAGCCCAGCATTTT.

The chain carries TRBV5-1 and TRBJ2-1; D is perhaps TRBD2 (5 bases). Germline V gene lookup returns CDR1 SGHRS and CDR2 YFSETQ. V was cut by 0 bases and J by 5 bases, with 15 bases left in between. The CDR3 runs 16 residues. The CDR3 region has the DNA TGCGCCAGCAGCTTGGAGGCGGGTGCAAACAACAATGAGCAGTTCTTC. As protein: CASSLEAGANNNEQFF.

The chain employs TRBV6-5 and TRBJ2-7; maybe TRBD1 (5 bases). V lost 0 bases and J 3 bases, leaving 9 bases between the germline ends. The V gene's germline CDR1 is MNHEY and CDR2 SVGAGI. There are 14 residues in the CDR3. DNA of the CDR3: TGTGCCAGCAGTTACTCGGGGCAGAGCTACGAGCAGTACTTC. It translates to CASSYSGQSYEQYF.

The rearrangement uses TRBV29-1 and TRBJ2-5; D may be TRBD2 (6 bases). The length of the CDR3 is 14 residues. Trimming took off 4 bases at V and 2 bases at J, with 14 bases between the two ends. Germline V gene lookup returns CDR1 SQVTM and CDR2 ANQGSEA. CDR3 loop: CSVVERVRQETQYF. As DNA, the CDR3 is TGCAGCGTTGTGGAGCGGGTTCGGCAAGAGACCCAGTACTTC.

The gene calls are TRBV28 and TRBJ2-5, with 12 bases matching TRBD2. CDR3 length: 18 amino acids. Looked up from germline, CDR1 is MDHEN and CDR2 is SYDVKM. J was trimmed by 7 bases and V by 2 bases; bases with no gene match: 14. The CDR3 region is CASSLEASGRAGGRTQYF. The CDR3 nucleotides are TGTGCCAGCAGTTTAGAGGCTAGCGGGAGGGCCGGGGGTAGGACCCAGTACTTC.

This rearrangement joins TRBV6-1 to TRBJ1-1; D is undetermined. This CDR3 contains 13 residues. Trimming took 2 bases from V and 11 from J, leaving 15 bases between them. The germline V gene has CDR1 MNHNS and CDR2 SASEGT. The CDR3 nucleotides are TGTGCCAGCAGTGAAAGGACTGGCCGCACTGCTTTCTTT. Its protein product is CASSERTGRTAFF.

The CDR3: CASSISRGLVEETQYF. In DNA, the CDR3 is TGTGCCAGTAGTATAAGCAGGGGACTAGTGGAAGAGACCCAGTACTTC. This chain connects TRBV19 to TRBJ2-5, with 8 positions matching TRBD2. The CDR3 loop spans 16 amino acids. CDR1 LNHDA and CDR2 SQIVND come from the germline V gene (reference sequence). After removal of 2 bases from V and 3 bases from J, the junction contained 8 bases not matched to a gene.

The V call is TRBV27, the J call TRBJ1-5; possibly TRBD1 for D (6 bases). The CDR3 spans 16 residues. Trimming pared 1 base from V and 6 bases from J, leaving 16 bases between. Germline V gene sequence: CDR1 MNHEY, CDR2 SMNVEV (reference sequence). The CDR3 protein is CASSLWGPTESQPQHF. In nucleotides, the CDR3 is TGTGCCAGCAGTTTATGGGGGCCCACAGAGAGTCAGCCCCAGCATTTT.

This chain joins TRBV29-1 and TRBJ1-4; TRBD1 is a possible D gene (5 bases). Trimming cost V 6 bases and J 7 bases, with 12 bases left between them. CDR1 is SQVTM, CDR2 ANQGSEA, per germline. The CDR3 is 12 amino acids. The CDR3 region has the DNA TGCAGCGTAGGACATGTTTCTGAAAAACTGTTTTTT. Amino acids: CSVGHVSEKLFF.

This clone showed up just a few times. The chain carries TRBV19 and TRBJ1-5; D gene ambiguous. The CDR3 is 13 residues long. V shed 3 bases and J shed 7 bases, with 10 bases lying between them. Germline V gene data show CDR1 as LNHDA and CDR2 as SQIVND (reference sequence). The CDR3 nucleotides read TGTGCCAGTAGTATCGGCTCCCAGCAGCCCCAGCATTTT. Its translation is CASSIGSQQPQHF.

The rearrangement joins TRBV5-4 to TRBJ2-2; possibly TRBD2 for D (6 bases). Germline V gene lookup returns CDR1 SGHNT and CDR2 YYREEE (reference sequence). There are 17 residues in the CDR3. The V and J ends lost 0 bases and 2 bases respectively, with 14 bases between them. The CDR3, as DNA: TGTGCCAGCAGCTTGGGAGGCGGGGCAAGTAACACCGGGGAGCTGTTTTTT. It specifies CASSLGGGASNTGELFF.

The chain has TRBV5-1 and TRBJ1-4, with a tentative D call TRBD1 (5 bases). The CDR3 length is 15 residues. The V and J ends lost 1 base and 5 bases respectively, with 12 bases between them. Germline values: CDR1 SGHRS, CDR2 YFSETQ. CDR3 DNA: TGCGCCAGCAGCTTGACCTTGGGGCGGAATGAAAAACTGTTTTTT. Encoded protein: CASSLTLGRNEKLFF.